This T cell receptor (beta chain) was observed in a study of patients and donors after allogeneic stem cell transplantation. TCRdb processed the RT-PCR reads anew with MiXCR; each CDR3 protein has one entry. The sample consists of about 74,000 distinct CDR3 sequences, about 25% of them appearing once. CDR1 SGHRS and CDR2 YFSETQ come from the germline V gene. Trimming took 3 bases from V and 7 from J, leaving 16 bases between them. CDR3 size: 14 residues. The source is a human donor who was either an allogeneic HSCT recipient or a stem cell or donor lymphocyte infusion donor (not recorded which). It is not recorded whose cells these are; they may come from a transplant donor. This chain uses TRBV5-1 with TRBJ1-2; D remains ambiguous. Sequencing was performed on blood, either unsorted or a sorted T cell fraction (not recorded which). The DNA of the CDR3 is TGCGCCAGCAGCTCTATCGGACCCACAACTGGCTACACCTTC. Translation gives CASSSIGPTTGYTF. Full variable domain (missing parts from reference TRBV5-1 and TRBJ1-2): KAGVTQTPRYLIKTRGQQVTLSCSPISGHRSVSWYQQTPGQGLQFLFEYFSETQRNKGNFPGRFSGRQFSNSRSEMNVSTLELGDSALYLCASSSIGPTTGYTFGSGTRLTVV.